Below, 24 T cell receptor beta chains from the same sample are listed, as sequenced in a study of T cells after yellow fever vaccination. In TCRdb, the 5' RACE reads were re-called with MiXCR into one record per CDR3 protein. The repertoire has 250,000 or so distinct CDR3 sequences, 3.6% of them found once; the top ten carry about 19%. The material sequenced was PBMCs, taken 15 days after the yellow fever booster vaccination. The receptors stem from a man between 18 and 35 years old who received the YFV17D yellow fever vaccine.

This clonotype was counted many times. J is TRBJ2-7 and V is TRBV11-1; 11 positions match TRBD1. Per germline, CDR1 SGHAT and CDR2 FQDESV (reference sequence). J gave up 5 bases and V 4 bases, and 7 bases lay outside the gene matches. The CDR3 contains 15 residues. Here the CDR3 reads CASSSLDRGRNEQYV. Written as DNA, the CDR3 is TGTGCCAGCAGCTCTCTGGACAGGGGGCGAAACGAGCAGTACGTC.

The table lists this clonotype with many counts. The chain has TRBV6-2 or TRBV6-3 and TRBJ2-1; 9 bases map to TRBD2. Trimming took 6 bases from V and 2 from J; bases not matched to a gene: 5. The CDR3 totals 15 residues. Per the germline V gene, CDR1 is MNHEY and CDR2 is SVGEGT. CDR3 in DNA: TGTGCCAGCAGCCTAGCGGGGAGGACCTACAATGAGCAGTTCTTC. Its protein product is CASSLAGRTYNEQFF.

This clonotype came up many times. The chain employs TRBV9 and TRBJ2-5; D call uncertain. Trimming removed 0 bases at V and 1 base at J, with 7 bases between. Per the germline V gene, CDR1 is SGDLS and CDR2 is YYNGEE. This CDR3 has 14 amino acids. CDR3: CASSVGRSQETQYF. CDR3 nucleotide sequence: TGTGCCAGCAGCGTAGGACGCAGCCAAGAGACCCAGTACTTC.

The rearrangement joins TRBV20-1 to TRBJ2-2; D is ambiguous. Germline CDR1 reads DFQATT; CDR2 reads SNEGSKA (reference sequence). This CDR3 spans 14 amino acids. Trimming took 0 bases from V and 2 from J, leaving 7 bases between them. The DNA for the CDR3 is TGCAGTGCTAGAGAAGGATCAAACACCGGGGAGCTGTTTTTT. This encodes CSAREGSNTGELFF.

This clonotype appeared many times. This chain joins TRBV20-1 and TRBJ2-3; possibly TRBD2 for D (5 bases). CDR3 length: 12 amino acids. Germline V CDR1 and CDR2: DFQATT, SNEGSKA (reference sequence). The germline V and J ends were trimmed by 2 bases and 8 bases, with 11 bases remaining between them. CDR3 coding DNA: TGCAGTGCTAGACCCCCGGCGGGTACGCAGTATTTT. Amino acids: CSARPPAGTQYF.

Many counts were recorded for this clonotype. The V and J genes are TRBV20-1 and TRBJ2-6; TRBD2 agrees at 7 bases. CDR3 length equals 14 residues. Germline lookup yields CDR1 DFQATT and CDR2 SNEGSKA (reference sequence). After removal of 6 bases from V and 2 bases from J, the junction contained 4 bases not matched to a gene. CDR3 sequence (DNA): TGCAGTGCATTCAGCGGGGCTGGGGCCAACGTCCTGACTTTC. It is translated as CSAFSGAGANVLTF.

This clonotype was found many times. The junction departs from the called germline gene at one end, perhaps through a read error. Here the CDR3 DNA reads TGTGCCAGCATCTTATCGGGGAGCAACACTGAAGCTTTCTTT. It yields the protein CASILSGSNTEAFF. The V call is TRBV7-9, the J call TRBJ1-1; D unresolved. CDR1 and CDR2 (germline): SEHNR, FQNEAQ (reference sequence). CDR3 length: 14 amino acids.

This clonotype occurred many times. The CDR3 DNA reads TGCGCCAGCAGCCAAGGTCGATTTGGGGGATCTAACACTGAAGCTTTCTTT. Residues: CASSQGRFGGSNTEAFF. The rearrangement uses TRBV4-1 and TRBJ1-1; D may be TRBD1 (5 bases). V was pared by 1 base and J by 2 bases, with 17 bases between. From germline, CDR1 is MGHRA and CDR2 YSYEKL. The CDR3 is made up of 17 amino acids.

This chain joins TRBV5-1 and TRBJ1-1; perhaps TRBD1 as D (5 bases). The CDR3 has 16 residues. V shed 4 bases and J shed 4 bases, with 20 bases lying between them. The germline V gene encodes CDR1 SGHRS and CDR2 YFSETQ. The CDR3 DNA reads as TGCGCCAGCAGCCACGTGGGCTTGGGGCGCGGCACTGAAGCTTTCTTT. The encoded protein is CASSHVGLGRGTEAFF.

Ten or more counts support this clonotype. This chain connects TRBV28 to TRBJ2-1, with D hard to call. V lost 6 bases to trimming and J lost 8 bases, with 11 bases between them. The CDR3 has 12 amino acids. Germline V gives CDR1 MDHEN, CDR2 SYDVKM. This CDR3 reads CASRLGADEQFF. CDR3 in DNA: TGTGCCAGCAGACTGGGCGCCGATGAGCAGTTCTTC. The complete variable domain, with remaining parts taken from reference TRBV28 and TRBJ2-1, reads DVKVTQSSRYLVKRTGEKVFLECVQDMDHENMFWYRQDPGLGLRLIYFSYDVKMKEKGDIPEGYSVSREKKERFSLILESASTNQTSMYLCASRLGADEQFFGPGTRLTVL.

This clonotype appeared many times. This chain links TRBV7-2 with TRBJ1-6; no reliable D call. In germline, CDR1 is SGHTA, CDR2 FQGNSA. V was shortened by 3 bases and J by 8 bases, with 8 bases between the two germline ends. This CDR3 has 13 residues. The DNA for the CDR3 is TGTGCCAGCAGCTTCGACGCCGATTCACCCCTCCACTTT. It is translated as CASSFDADSPLHF.

This clonotype was observed many times. The V call is TRBV2, the J call TRBJ1-1, with D unresolved. The CDR3 covers 14 residues. With 7 bases removed from V and 1 base from J, the gap between germline ends came to 13 bases. Germline V gives CDR1 SNHLY, CDR2 FYNNEI. The CDR3 DNA reads TGTGCCAGCACCGCGTCGGCCGGGAACACTGAAGCTTTCTTT. Translating it yields CASTASAGNTEAFF.

This clonotype was picked up many times. The rearrangement links TRBV6-1 to TRBJ2-7, with a tentative D call TRBD1 (5 bases). V dropped 2 bases and J dropped 3 bases, with 17 bases sitting between them. From germline, CDR1 is MNHNS and CDR2 SASEGT. The CDR3 contains 16 residues. CDR3 protein: CASSEKGPYALYEQYF. In nucleotides, the CDR3 is TGTGCCAGCAGTGAAAAGGGGCCATATGCGCTCTACGAGCAGTACTTC.

The table lists this clonotype with many counts. The rearrangement links TRBV7-7 to TRBJ2-5, with D maybe TRBD1 (5 bases). This CDR3 is built from 15 residues. Germline assignment: CDR1 SSHAT and CDR2 FNYEAQ (reference sequence). V was trimmed by 5 bases and J by 1 base, leaving 14 bases between them. This CDR3 is CASSPGFGPQETQYF. The CDR3 DNA sequence: TGTGCCAGCAGCCCAGGGTTCGGGCCCCAAGAGACCCAGTACTTC. The variable domain in full, with the rest retrieved from reference TRBV7-7 and TRBJ2-5, is GAGVSQSPRYKVTKRGQDVTLRCDPISSHATLYWYQQALGQGPEFLTYFNYEAQPDKSGLPSDRFSAERPEGSISTLTIQRTEQRDSAMYRCASSPGFGPQETQYFGPGTRLLVL.

This clonotype was recorded many times. The rearrangement links TRBV5-6 to TRBJ2-7, with 7 bases lining up with TRBD1. The CDR3 loop spans 14 amino acids. The V segment lost 5 bases and the J segment 0 bases; nucleotides outside the gene matches: 5. Germline V gene data show CDR1 as SGHDT and CDR2 as YYEEEE. The CDR3 sequence is CASRSGGSSYEQYV. The DNA of the CDR3 is TGTGCCAGCAGATCAGGGGGAAGCTCCTACGAGCAGTACGTC.

This clonotype was detected ten times or more. The V call is TRBV12-3 or TRBV12-4, the J call TRBJ1-1, with TRBD1 as a possible D gene (5 bases). The CDR3 is made up of 15 amino acids. V gave up 1 base and J gave up 0 bases, with 9 bases separating them. The CDR3 reads CASSLVGGMNTEAFF. In nucleotides, the CDR3 is TGTGCCAGCAGTTTAGTGGGGGGAATGAACACTGAAGCTTTCTTT.

This sequence joins TRBV11-2 and TRBJ1-1; D not certain. CDR1 is SGHAT, CDR2 FQNNGV, per germline. V was clipped by 5 bases and J by 5 bases, with 15 bases between them. The CDR3 runs 14 residues. The CDR3 loop reads CASSPYFPQTEAFF. CDR3 DNA sequence: TGTGCCAGCAGCCCTTACTTCCCACAGACTGAAGCTTTCTTT. Drawing the rest from reference TRBV11-2 and TRBJ1-1, the complete variable domain is EAGVAQSPRYKIIEKRQSVAFWCNPISGHATLYWYQQILGQGPKLLIQFQNNGVVDDSQLPKDRFSAERLKGVDSTLKIQPAKLEDSAVYLCASSPYFPQTEAFFGQGTRLTVV.

This clonotype was recorded at least ten times. The V and J genes are TRBV5-1 and TRBJ1-2; no clear D gene. Germline CDR1 is SGHRS and CDR2 is YFSETQ. The germline V and J ends were trimmed by 0 bases and 5 bases, with 14 bases remaining between them. The CDR3 covers 15 residues. Written as DNA, the CDR3 is TGCGCCAGCAGCTTGGTCCCGGTCTGGTCATATGGCTACACCTTC. Protein: CASSLVPVWSYGYTF.

This clonotype has at least ten counts. The chain joins TRBV18 to TRBJ2-5; 10 nucleotides line up with TRBD1. Germline CDR1 reads KGHSH; CDR2 reads LQKENI. Trimming at V came to 4 bases and at J to 5 bases, leaving 1 base not matched to a gene. This CDR3 comprises 13 residues. In DNA, the CDR3 is TGTGCCAGCTCACGACAGGGGGCGGAGACCCAGTACTTC. This encodes CASSRQGAETQYF.

This clonotype was counted many times. The chain uses TRBV3-1 and TRBJ2-1; no definite D call. The CDR3 spans 14 residues. V gave up 3 bases and J gave up 5 bases, with 11 bases separating them. Looked up from germline, CDR1 is LGHDT and CDR2 is YNNKEL (reference sequence). The CDR3 loop reads CASSHVDLDNEQFF. CDR3 DNA: TGTGCCAGCAGCCACGTGGACCTCGACAATGAGCAGTTCTTC.

This clonotype was observed many times. The chain employs TRBV6-5 and TRBJ1-4; D may be TRBD1 (5 bases). V gave up 5 bases and J gave up 8 bases, with 24 bases separating them. CDR1 is MNHEY and CDR2 is SVGAGI in the germline V gene. This CDR3 has 17 amino acids. Here the CDR3 DNA reads TGTGCCAGCAGTCGAAGGGACCTAGCAGACCGAGGGGAAAAACTGTTTTTT. This translates into CASSRRDLADRGEKLFF.

This clonotype has a count of ten or more. V gene TRBV5-1 combines with J gene TRBJ2-5; TRBD1 matches 7 bases. In germline, CDR1 is SGHRS, CDR2 YFSETQ. The CDR3 extends over 13 amino acids. J lost 2 bases, V lost 6 bases, and 4 bases had no gene match. The CDR3 bases are TGCGCCAGCAATGAGGGACAGCAAGAGACCCAGTACTTC. Translation: CASNEGQQETQYF.

There are many counts of this clonotype. The chain is built from TRBV29-1 and TRBJ2-1; D not resolved. Trimming left V 5 bases short and J 3 bases short, with 11 bases between. Germline lookup yields CDR1 SQVTM and CDR2 ANQGSEA. This CDR3 has 13 amino acids. In DNA, the CDR3 is TGCAGCGTTTTGGATCCCTTCTACAATGAGCAGTTCTTC. This encodes CSVLDPFYNEQFF.

This clonotype appeared many times. V gene TRBV6-5 combines with J gene TRBJ2-3, with a tentative D call TRBD1 (5 bases). The V end was cut by 4 bases, the J end by 4 bases, with 12 bases between. This CDR3 spans 14 amino acids. Germline CDR1 MNHEY, CDR2 SVGAGI. The CDR3 DNA is TGTGCCAGCAGTTCGCCCAAGGGGTCAGATACGCAGTATTTT. Translated: CASSSPKGSDTQYF.